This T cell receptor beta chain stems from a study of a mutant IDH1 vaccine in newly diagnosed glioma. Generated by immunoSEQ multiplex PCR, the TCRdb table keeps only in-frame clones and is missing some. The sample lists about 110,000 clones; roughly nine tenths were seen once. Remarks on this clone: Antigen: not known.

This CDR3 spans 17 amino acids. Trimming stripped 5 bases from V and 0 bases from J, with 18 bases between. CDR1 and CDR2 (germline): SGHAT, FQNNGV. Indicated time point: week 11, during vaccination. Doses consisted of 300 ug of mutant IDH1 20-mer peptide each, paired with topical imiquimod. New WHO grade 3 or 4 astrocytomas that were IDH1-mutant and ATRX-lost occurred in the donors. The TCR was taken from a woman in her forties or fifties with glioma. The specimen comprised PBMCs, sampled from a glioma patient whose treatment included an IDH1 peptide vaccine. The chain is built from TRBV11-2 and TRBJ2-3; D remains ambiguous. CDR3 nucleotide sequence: TGTGCCAGCAGCCCCTCCCTCCACAGAGTTAGCACAGATACGCAGTATTTT. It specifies CASSPSLHRVSTDTQYF. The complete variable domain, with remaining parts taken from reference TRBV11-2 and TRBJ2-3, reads EAGVAQSPRYKIIEKRQSVAFWCNPISGHATLYWYQQILGQGPKLLIQFQNNGVVDDSQLPKDRFSAERLKGVDSTLKIQPAKLEDSAVYLCASSPSLHRVSTDTQYFGPGTRLTVL.